This TCR beta chain is from a study of shared clonotypes between healthy human individuals. With regard to this clone: Its antigen is unknown.

Germline V gives CDR1 SGHRS, CDR2 YFSETQ. Germline trimming cut 1 base from V and 0 bases from J; bases unmatched to any gene: 1. CDR3 length equals 14 residues. The deep-level immunoSEQ assay was used. Only in-frame clones appear in the TCRdb table, and some are missing; sequencing was by immunoSEQ multiplex PCR. The sample includes some 2,100,000 clones, 85% to 95% of them seen just once. Notes on the study in general: Clonotype sharing across donors was expected to vary with sequencing depth. A handful of donors held approximately 4.6% of naive CD4 clonotypes in common.

Terminally differentiated effector memory CD45RA+ cells were excluded by CCR7 positive selection of CD45RO-negative cells. Sequencing was performed on naive CD8+ T cells from PBMCs. The chain uses TRBV5-1 and TRBJ2-7; TRBD1 agrees at 7 bases. This clonotype originated in a man aged 18 to 35 in good health. Some clones in this sample may be carry-over from other donors' samples. This CDR3 is CASSLRGPSYEQYF. The CDR3 nucleotides are TGCGCCAGCAGCTTGAGGGGGCCCTCCTACGAGCAGTACTTC.